This is a list of T cell receptor beta chains from one sample in a study of blood T cell repertoires in COVID-19. The assay was immunoSEQ multiplex PCR, and TCRdb's table has in-frame clones only and misses some. The data contain fewer than 50,000 clones, approximately 85% of them singletons. Sample: peripheral blood. The receptors derive from a woman at least 80 years old with acute or convalescent COVID-19. CDR3s include the opening cysteine and the closing phenylalanine or tryptophan. A D gene is named only where the DNA matches it firmly. Part of the rows lack a size; the others show once, few, many or a class for expanded clones.

j_gene | abundance | v_gene | d_gene | CDR3aa | CDR3nt
TRBJ2-1 | - | TRBV7-2 | TRBD2 | CASSSPHDGTSGINEQFF | TGTGCCAGCAGCTCTCCACACGATGGGACTAGCGGCATCAATGAGCAGTTCTTC
TRBJ2-7 | once | TRBV7-2 | TRBD1 | CASSVDVGGTGATYEQYF | TGTGCCAGCAGCGTAGACGTCGGAGGGACAGGGGCAACCTACGAGCAGTACTTC
TRBJ1-5 | - | TRBV7-2 | - | CASSPTGLPDQPQHF | TGTGCCAGCAGCCCAACAGGGTTACCTGATCAGCCCCAGCATTTT
TRBJ1-2 | - | TRBV28 | - | CASRSGSNYGYTF | TGTGCCAGCCGGAGCGGTTCTAACTATGGCTACACCTTC
TRBJ1-1 | - | TRBV30 | - | CAWRRGSNTEAFF | TGTGCCTGGAGGAGGGGGTCGAACACTGAAGCTTTCTTT
TRBJ2-3 | - | TRBV5-1 | - | CASSLAGSADTQYF | TGCGCCAGCAGCTTGGCCGGTAGCGCAGATACGCAGTATTTT
TRBJ1-6 | - | TRBV3-1/TRBV3-2 | - | CASSTIGDNSPLHF | TGTGCCAGCAGCACTATCGGGGATAATTCACCCCTCCACTTT
TRBJ2-7 | once | TRBV27 | - | CASYRSSYEQYF | TGTGCCAGCTACAGGAGCTCCTACGAGCAGTACTTC
TRBJ1-1 | - | TRBV5-1 | TRBD1 | CASSLAEGGHTEAFF | TGCGCCAGCAGCTTGGCCGAAGGGGGCCACACTGAAGCTTTCTTT
TRBJ2-1 | - | TRBV6-4 | - | CASSDQTPVYNEQFF | TGTGCCAGCAGTGACCAGACTCCCGTATACAATGAGCAGTTCTTC
TRBJ2-5 | once | TRBV6-5 | - | CASNKVGAQETQYF | TGTGCCAGCAATAAGGTTGGGGCGCAAGAGACCCAGTACTTC
TRBJ1-1 | - | TRBV4-2 | - | CASSLAVQGLNTEAFF | TGTGCCAGCAGCCTCGCGGTACAGGGTCTGAACACTGAAGCTTTCTTT
TRBJ2-1 | - | TRBV30 | TRBD2 | CAWMLLLAGKSYNEQFF | TGTGCCTGGATGTTATTACTAGCGGGAAAATCCTACAATGAGCAGTTCTTC
TRBJ2-7 | few | TRBV5-6 | TRBD2 | CASSLLGAGAPLPF | TGTGCCAGCAGCTTGCTAGGAGCGGGAGCACCCCTACCATTC
TRBJ2-1 | few | TRBV10-1 | - | CASSDGEVRRNEQFF | TGCGCCAGCAGTGATGGGGAGGTTCGACGCAATGAGCAGTTCTTC
TRBJ2-2 | - | TRBV5-1 | - | CASSLRQANTGELFF | TGCGCCAGCAGCTTAAGACAGGCGAACACCGGGGAGCTGTTTTTT
TRBJ1-1 | - | TRBV4-1 | TRBD1 | CASSPGQGPFFEAFF | TGCGCCAGCAGCCCGGGACAGGGGCCTTTTTTTGAAGCTTTCTTT
TRBJ1-6 | - | TRBV5-1 | TRBD1 | CASSFGTGGSQGSPLHF | TGCGCCAGCAGCTTTGGGACAGGGGGCTCTCAGGGTTCACCCCTCCACTTT
TRBJ1-5 | few | TRBV6-1 | - | CASSEQGRDQPQHF | TGTGCCAGCAGTGAACAGGGCAGGGATCAGCCCCAGCATTTT
TRBJ1-2 | once | TRBV24-1 | - | CATSGGPSASGYTF | TGTGCCACCAGTGGGGGCCCCTCCGCAAGTGGCTACACCTTC
TRBJ2-5 | - | TRBV4-1 | TRBD2 | CAVGGSSGSFETQYF | TGCGCCGTCGGGGGATCGAGCGGGAGTTTTGAGACCCAGTACTTC
TRBJ2-2 | - | TRBV10-3 | TRBD2 | CATVAGGYTGELFF | TGTGCCACGGTAGCGGGAGGGTACACCGGGGAGCTGTTTTTT
TRBJ1-1 | - | TRBV7-6 | TRBD1 | CASSQAQGGNTEAFF | TGTGCCAGCAGCCAAGCACAGGGGGGGAACACTGAAGCTTTCTTT
TRBJ2-7 | few | TRBV25-1 | TRBD2 | CASSGGLASSYEQYF | TGTGCCAGCAGTGGCGGACTAGCTAGCTCCTACGAGCAGTACTTC
TRBJ1-2 | few | TRBV29-1 | TRBD1 | CSAPGQGAGGVGGYTF | TGCAGCGCCCCGGGACAGGGGGCAGGGGGTGTCGGTGGCTACACCTTC
TRBJ2-2 | few | TRBV4-2 | TRBD2 | CASSQEGLAGVAGELFF | TGTGCCAGCAGCCAAGAGGGACTAGCGGGAGTGGCCGGGGAGCTGTTTTTT
TRBJ2-2 | - | TRBV11-3 | - | CASSRGTNTGELFF | TGTGCCAGCAGCAGGGGGACGAACACCGGGGAGCTGTTTTTT
TRBJ1-1 | - | TRBV28 | - | CASSVRDTEAFF | TGTGCCAGCAGTGTCCGGGACACTGAAGCTTTCTTT
TRBJ1-5 | - | TRBV4-1 | TRBD1 | CASSETGVVSNQPQHF | TGCGCCAGCAGCGAGACAGGGGTGGTAAGCAATCAGCCCCAGCATTTT
TRBJ2-3 | - | TRBV5-8 | TRBD2 | CASSSGTSGSWTDTQYF | TGTGCCAGCAGCTCCGGGACTAGCGGGAGTTGGACAGATACGCAGTATTTT
TRBJ2-5 | - | TRBV3-1/TRBV3-2 | - | CASSQDLETTETQYF | TGTGCCAGCAGCCAAGATCTGGAGACTACAGAGACCCAGTACTTC